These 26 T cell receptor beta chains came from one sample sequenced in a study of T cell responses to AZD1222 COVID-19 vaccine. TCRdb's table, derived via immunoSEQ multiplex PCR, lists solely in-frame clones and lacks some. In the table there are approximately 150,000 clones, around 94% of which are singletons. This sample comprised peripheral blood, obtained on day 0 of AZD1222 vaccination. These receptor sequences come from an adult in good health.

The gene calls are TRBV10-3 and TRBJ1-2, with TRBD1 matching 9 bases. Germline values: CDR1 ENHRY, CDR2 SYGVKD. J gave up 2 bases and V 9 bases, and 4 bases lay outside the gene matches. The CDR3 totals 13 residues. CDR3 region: CAIGQGTNYGYTF. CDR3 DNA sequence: TGTGCCATAGGACAGGGGACAAACTATGGCTACACCTTC.

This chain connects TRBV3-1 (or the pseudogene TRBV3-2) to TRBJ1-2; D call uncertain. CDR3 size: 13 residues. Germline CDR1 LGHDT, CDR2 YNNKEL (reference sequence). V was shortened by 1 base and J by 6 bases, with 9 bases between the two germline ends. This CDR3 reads CASSQATVDGYTF. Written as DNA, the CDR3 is TGTGCCAGCAGCCAAGCCACAGTTGATGGCTACACCTTC.

The CDR3 DNA reads as TGTGCCAGCAGTTACTCGAGTGGGGGTGGCCAGTACTTC. Its translation: CASSYSSGGGQYF. The chain has TRBV6-5 and TRBJ2-5; D might be TRBD1 or TRBD2, each matching 5 bases. The CDR3 is 13 amino acids. V was pared by 0 bases and J by 10 bases, with 12 bases between. CDR1 is MNHEY and CDR2 is SVGAGI in the germline V gene.

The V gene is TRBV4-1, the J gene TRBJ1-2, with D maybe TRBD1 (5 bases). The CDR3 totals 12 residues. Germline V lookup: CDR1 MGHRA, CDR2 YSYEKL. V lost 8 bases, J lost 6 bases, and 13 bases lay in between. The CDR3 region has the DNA TGCGCCAGCCTGGGGGGGGGACATGGCTACACCTTC. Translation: CASLGGGHGYTF.

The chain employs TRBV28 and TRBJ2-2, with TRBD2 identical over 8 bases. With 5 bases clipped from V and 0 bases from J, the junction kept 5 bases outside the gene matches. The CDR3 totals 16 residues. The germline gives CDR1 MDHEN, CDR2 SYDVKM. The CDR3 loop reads CASSPGLASNTGELFF. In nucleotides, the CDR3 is TGTGCCAGCAGTCCCGGACTAGCTTCGAACACCGGGGAGCTGTTTTTT.

CDR3 protein: CASTGTGTNIQYF. CDR3 nucleotides: TGTGCCAGTACCGGGACAGGCACTAACATTCAGTACTTC. The rearrangement links TRBV19 to TRBJ2-4; TRBD1 agrees at 8 bases. The CDR3 sequence is 13 residues long. Trimming took 7 bases from V and 7 from J; bases not matched to a gene: 6. Looked up from germline, CDR1 is LNHDA and CDR2 is SQIVND (reference sequence).

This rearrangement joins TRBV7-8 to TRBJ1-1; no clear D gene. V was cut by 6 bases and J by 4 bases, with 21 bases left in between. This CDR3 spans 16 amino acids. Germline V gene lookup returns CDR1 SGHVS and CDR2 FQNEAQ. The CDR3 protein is CASSSTSIGLGTEAFF. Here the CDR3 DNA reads TGTGCCAGCAGTTCAACCTCTATCGGGTTGGGCACTGAAGCTTTCTTT.

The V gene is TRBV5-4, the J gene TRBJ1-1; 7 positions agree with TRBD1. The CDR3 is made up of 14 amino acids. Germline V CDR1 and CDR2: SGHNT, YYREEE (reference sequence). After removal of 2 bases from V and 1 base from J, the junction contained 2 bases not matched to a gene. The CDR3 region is CASSLGQENTEAFF. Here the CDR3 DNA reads TGTGCCAGCAGCTTAGGACAGGAGAACACTGAAGCTTTCTTT.

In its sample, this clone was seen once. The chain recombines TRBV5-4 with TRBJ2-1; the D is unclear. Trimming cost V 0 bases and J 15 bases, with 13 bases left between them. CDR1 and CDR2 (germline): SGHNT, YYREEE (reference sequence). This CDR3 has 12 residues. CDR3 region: CASSLDGSTPFF. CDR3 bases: TGTGCCAGCAGCTTGGATGGTAGCACCCCGTTCTTC.

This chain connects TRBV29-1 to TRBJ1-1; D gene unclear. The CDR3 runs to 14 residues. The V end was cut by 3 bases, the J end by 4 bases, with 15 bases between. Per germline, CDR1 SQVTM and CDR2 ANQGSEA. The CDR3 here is CSVDWAIGSTEAFF. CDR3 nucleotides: TGCAGCGTTGATTGGGCCATCGGCTCCACTGAAGCTTTCTTT.

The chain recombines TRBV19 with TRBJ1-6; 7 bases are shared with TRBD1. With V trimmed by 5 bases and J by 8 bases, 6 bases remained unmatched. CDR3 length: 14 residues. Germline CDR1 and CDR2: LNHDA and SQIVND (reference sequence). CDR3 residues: CASSDDREDSPLHF. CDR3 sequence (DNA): TGTGCCAGTAGTGACGACAGGGAAGATTCACCCCTCCACTTT.

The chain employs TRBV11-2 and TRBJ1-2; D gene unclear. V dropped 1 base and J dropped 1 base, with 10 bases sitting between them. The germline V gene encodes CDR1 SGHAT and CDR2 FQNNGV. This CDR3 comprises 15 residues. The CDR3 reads CASSLADPVNYGYTF. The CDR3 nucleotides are TGTGCCAGCAGCTTAGCAGATCCGGTTAACTATGGCTACACCTTC.

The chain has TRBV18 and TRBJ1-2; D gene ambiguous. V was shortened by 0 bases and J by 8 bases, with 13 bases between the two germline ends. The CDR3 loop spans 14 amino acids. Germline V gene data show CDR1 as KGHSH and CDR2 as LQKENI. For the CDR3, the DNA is TGTGCCAGCTCACCACCAGAACGTGGAGGAGGCTACACCTTC. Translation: CASSPPERGGGYTF.

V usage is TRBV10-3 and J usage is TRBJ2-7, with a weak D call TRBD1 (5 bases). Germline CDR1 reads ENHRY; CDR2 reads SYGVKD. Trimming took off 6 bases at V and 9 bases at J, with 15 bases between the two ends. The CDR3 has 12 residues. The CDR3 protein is CAISAPDSPQYV. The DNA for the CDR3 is TGTGCCATCAGCGCGCCTGACAGCCCGCAGTACGTC.

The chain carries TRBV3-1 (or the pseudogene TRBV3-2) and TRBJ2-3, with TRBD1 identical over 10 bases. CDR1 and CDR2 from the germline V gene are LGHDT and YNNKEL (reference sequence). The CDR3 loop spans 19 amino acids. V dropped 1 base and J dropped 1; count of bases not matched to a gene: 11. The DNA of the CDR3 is TGTGCCAGCAGCCAAGTGCCGGGACAGGGGTCCCCTCGCACAGATACGCAGTATTTT. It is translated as CASSQVPGQGSPRTDTQYF.

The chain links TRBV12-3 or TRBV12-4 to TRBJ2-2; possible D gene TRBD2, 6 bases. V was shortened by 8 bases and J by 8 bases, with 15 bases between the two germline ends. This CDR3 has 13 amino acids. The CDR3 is CASRGTPVGELFF. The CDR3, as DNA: TGTGCCAGCCGCGGGACCCCAGTGGGGGAGCTGTTTTTT.

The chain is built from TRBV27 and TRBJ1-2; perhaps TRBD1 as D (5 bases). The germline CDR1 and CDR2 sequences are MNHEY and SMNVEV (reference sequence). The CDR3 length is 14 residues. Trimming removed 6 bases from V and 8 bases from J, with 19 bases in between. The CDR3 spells CASSYGVGGGGYTF. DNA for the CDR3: TGTGCCAGCAGCTATGGGGTGGGGGGAGGCGGCTACACCTTC.

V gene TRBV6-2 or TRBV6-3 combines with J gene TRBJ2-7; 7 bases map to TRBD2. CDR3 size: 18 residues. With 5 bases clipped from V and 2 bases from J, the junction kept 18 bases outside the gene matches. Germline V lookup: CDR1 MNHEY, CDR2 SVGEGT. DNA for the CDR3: TGTGCCAGCAGTCTCACCGACGTCCTGAGGGGAGGGCCCTACGAGCAGTACGTC. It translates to CASSLTDVLRGGPYEQYV.

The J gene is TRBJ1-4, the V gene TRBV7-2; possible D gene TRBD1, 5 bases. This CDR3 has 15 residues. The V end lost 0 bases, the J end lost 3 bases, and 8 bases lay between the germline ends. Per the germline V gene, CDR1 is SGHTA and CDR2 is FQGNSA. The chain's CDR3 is CASSLAGTSNEKLFF. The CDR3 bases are TGTGCCAGCAGCTTAGCCGGGACCTCTAATGAAAAACTGTTTTTT.

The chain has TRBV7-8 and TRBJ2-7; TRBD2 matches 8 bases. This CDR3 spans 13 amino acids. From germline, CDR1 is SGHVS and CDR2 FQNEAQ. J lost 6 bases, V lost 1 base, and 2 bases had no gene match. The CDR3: CASSLELAAEQYV. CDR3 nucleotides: TGTGCCAGCAGCTTAGAACTAGCGGCCGAGCAGTACGTC.

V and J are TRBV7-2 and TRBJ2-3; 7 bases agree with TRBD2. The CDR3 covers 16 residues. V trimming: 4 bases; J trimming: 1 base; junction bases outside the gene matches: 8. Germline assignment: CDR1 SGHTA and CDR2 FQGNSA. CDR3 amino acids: CASSSPRGRGTDTQYF. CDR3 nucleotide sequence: TGTGCCAGCAGCTCTCCCCGGGGGAGGGGCACAGATACGCAGTATTTT.

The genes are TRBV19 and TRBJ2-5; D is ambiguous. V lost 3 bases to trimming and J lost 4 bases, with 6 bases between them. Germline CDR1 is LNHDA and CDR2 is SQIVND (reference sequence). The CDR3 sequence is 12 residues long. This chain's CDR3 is CASSMARETQYF. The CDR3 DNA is TGTGCCAGTAGTATGGCCAGAGAGACCCAGTACTTC.

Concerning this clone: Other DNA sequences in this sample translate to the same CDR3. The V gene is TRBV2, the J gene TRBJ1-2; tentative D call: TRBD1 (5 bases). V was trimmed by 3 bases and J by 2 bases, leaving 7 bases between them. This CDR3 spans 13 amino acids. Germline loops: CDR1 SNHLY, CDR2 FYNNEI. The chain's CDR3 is CASSEGQNYGYTF. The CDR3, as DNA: TGTGCCAGCAGTGAGGGGCAGAACTATGGCTACACCTTC.

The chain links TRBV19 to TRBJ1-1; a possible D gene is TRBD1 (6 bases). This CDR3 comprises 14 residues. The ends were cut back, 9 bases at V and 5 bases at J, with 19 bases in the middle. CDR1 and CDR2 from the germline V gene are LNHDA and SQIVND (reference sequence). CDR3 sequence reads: CASVDETGSTEAFF. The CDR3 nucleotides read TGTGCCAGCGTTGATGAAACAGGGTCGACTGAAGCTTTCTTT.

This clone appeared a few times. As DNA, the CDR3 is TGCGCCAGCAGCTTAATTCTTAACTATGGCTACACCTTC. Translation gives CASSLILNYGYTF. This chain connects TRBV5-1 to TRBJ1-2; D gene ambiguous. The germline gives CDR1 SGHRS, CDR2 YFSETQ. Trimming cost V 2 bases and J 1 base, with 6 bases left between them. The CDR3 runs 13 residues.

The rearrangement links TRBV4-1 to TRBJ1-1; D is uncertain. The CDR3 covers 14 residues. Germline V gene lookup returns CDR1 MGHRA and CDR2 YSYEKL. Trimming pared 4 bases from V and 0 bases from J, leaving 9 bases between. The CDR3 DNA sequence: TGCGCCAGCAGCCTCAATACACTGAACACTGAAGCTTTCTTT. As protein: CASSLNTLNTEAFF.